Listed below are T cell receptor beta chains from one sample, sequenced in a study of T cells of healthy individuals. TCRdb re-derived calls from the 5' RACE reads in MiXCR, one entry per CDR3 protein. The data show tens of thousands of distinct CDR3 sequences, 15% to 20% seen once. Every receptor here comes from a human donor in good health. Both conserved end residues are part of each CDR3. The D gene is left open where the match is weak. Not every row has a clone size; where given, it reads once, few, many or a size class.

- TRBJ2-7 TRBV3-1 few CASSQTRSREQYF TGTGCCAGCAGCCAAACCAGATCTAGGGAGCAGTACTTC
TRBD1 TRBJ1-4 TRBV9 few CASSVGTGGSEKLFF TGTGCCAGCAGCGTAGGGACAGGGGGAAGTGAAAAACTGTTTTTT
TRBD1 TRBJ1-3 TRBV6-6 few CASSKGQISGNTIYF TGTGCCAGCAGCAAGGGACAGATCTCTGGAAACACCATATATTTT
TRBD2 TRBJ2-5 TRBV7-3 - CASSLRASGQETQYF TGTGCCAGCAGCTTACGGGCTAGCGGACAAGAGACCCAGTACTTC
- TRBJ2-5 TRBV5-6 few CASSDGQETQYF TGTGCCAGCTCGGACGGGCAAGAGACCCAGTACTTC
TRBD2 TRBJ2-1 TRBV4-1 many CASSPTGGPQFF TGCGCCAGCAGCCCTACGGGGGGGCCTCAGTTCTTC
- TRBJ1-2 TRBV3-1 - CERSHPGIYGYTF TGTGAAAGAAGCCACCCAGGGATCTATGGCTACACCTTC
- TRBJ2-5 TRBV20-1 many CSAEGWEETQYF TGCAGTGCTGAGGGCTGGGAAGAGACCCAGTACTTC
TRBD1 TRBJ2-7 TRBV27 many CASSRQGPAYEQYF TGTGCCAGCAGCCGACAGGGGCCCGCCTACGAGCAGTACTTC
- TRBJ1-4 TRBV2 many CASSDFRKDNEKLFF TGTGCCAGCAGTGATTTCCGCAAAGATAATGAAAAACTGTTTTTT
- TRBJ2-1 TRBV24-1 few CATSDPGATGFDEQFF TGTGCCACCAGTGACCCGGGAGCTACGGGGTTCGATGAGCAGTTCTTC
- TRBJ2-4 TRBV11-2 many CASGAGKNIQYF TGTGCCAGCGGGGCGGGGAAAAACATTCAGTACTTC
- TRBJ1-5 TRBV4-1 - CASSLGMANQPQHF TGCGCCAGCAGCTTAGGGATGGCAAATCAGCCCCAGCATTTT
- TRBJ2-4 TRBV21-1 - CASHTGFGKNIQYF TGTGCCAGTCATACAGGGTTTGGCAAAAACATTCAGTACTTC
- TRBJ2-7 TRBV7-2 many CASSLAARGSEQYF TGTGCCAGCAGCTTAGCGGCCAGGGGTTCCGAGCAGTACTTC
- TRBJ1-5 TRBV4-1 few CASSPAHTAGSNQPQHF TGCGCCAGCAGCCCAGCACACACGGCTGGTAGCAATCAGCCCCAGCATTTT
TRBD2 TRBJ2-7 TRBV4-2 many CASSQVGSGGFYEQYF TGTGCCAGCAGCCAAGTAGGTAGCGGGGGGTTCTACGAGCAGTACTTC
- TRBJ1-1 TRBV3-1 - CASSRGPPAEAFF TGTGCCAGCAGCCGAGGGCCCCCGGCTGAAGCTTTCTTT
TRBD2 TRBJ2-1 TRBV20-1 - CSSQRGRSSYNEQFF TGCAGTTCCCAACGCGGGAGGAGCTCCTACAATGAGCAGTTCTTC
TRBD1 TRBJ2-5 TRBV29-1 - CSVRQGTLGETQYF TGCAGCGTCAGACAGGGGACCTTAGGGGAGACCCAGTACTTC
TRBD1 TRBJ1-2 TRBV20-1 many CSARGTGKTNYGYTF TGCAGTGCTAGAGGGACAGGGAAGACTAACTATGGCTACACCTTC
- TRBJ2-7 TRBV6-5 - CASTQGSSYEQYF TGTGCCAGCACCCAGGGCAGCTCCTACGAGCAGTACTTC
TRBD2 TRBJ2-1 TRBV5-1 - CASSFPSGSADEQFF TGCGCCAGCAGTTTTCCTAGCGGGAGCGCGGATGAGCAGTTCTTC
- TRBJ1-1 TRBV6-4 many CASKAQGARGTEAFF TGTGCCAGCAAAGCCCAGGGTGCCAGGGGCACTGAAGCTTTCTTT
- TRBJ2-7 TRBV14 few CASSQVSGPYEQYF TGTGCCAGCAGCCAAGTTTCAGGACCGTACGAGCAGTACTTC
- TRBJ1-2 TRBV6-6 - CASHQRGGYGYTF TGTGCCAGCCATCAAAGGGGGGGCTATGGCTACACCTTC
- TRBJ1-1 TRBV11-2 many CASSLEGPLSDNPRLKNTEAFF TGTGCCAGCAGCTTAGAGGGCCCCCTTTCGGATAACCCCCGTTTGAAGAACACTGAAGCTTTCTTT